These 28 T cell receptor beta chains were all obtained from the same sample, sequenced in a study of cytomegalovirus exposure and HLA in healthy donors. The PCR ran on 60 Vbeta and 13 Jbeta primers. The data were produced by immunoSEQ multiplex PCR, yet TCRdb's version contains in-frame clones alone and is incomplete. The sample yields approximately 90,000 clones, 77% seen once. The sequenced sample was PBMCs. All receptors derive from a young man in good health and CMV-seronegative.

V gene TRBV14 combines with J gene TRBJ2-7; 9 nucleotides match TRBD2. This CDR3 is 15 amino acids long. J lost 7 bases, V lost 4 bases, and 11 bases had no gene match. CDR1 is SGHDN and CDR2 is FVKESK in the germline V gene. CDR3 sequence: CASSPLAGAKEEQYF. Here the CDR3 DNA reads TGTGCCAGCAGCCCCTTAGCGGGGGCTAAGGAGGAGCAGTACTTC.

The chain joins TRBV5-5 to TRBJ1-2, with D possibly being TRBD1 (5 bases). The germline V and J ends were trimmed by 4 bases and 8 bases, with 18 bases remaining between them. The germline V gene encodes CDR1 SGHKS and CDR2 YYEKEE (reference sequence). CDR3 length equals 14 residues. The CDR3 loop is CASSAATGFGGYTF. The CDR3 DNA sequence: TGTGCCAGCAGCGCCGCAACAGGATTCGGGGGCTACACCTTC.

This chain connects TRBV9 to TRBJ2-7; 9 bases fit TRBD1. The CDR3 is 15 amino acids. Germline CDR1 and CDR2: SGDLS and YYNGEE. V lost 1 base, J lost 3 bases, and 5 bases stayed unmatched. CDR3 in amino acids: CASSVSVGQGYEQYF. The CDR3 bases are TGTGCCAGCAGCGTAAGTGTGGGACAGGGCTACGAGCAGTACTTC.

The gene calls are TRBV19 and TRBJ1-5; 8 nucleotides match TRBD1. J gave up 6 bases and V 5 bases, and 6 bases lay outside the gene matches. Per the germline V gene, CDR1 is LNHDA and CDR2 is SQIVND (reference sequence). This CDR3 is built from 14 residues. This CDR3 reads CASSPRTGPQPQHF. The DNA for the CDR3 is TGTGCCAGTAGTCCCAGGACAGGGCCTCAGCCCCAGCATTTT.

This sequence joins TRBV30 and TRBJ2-2; D not certain. This CDR3 contains 14 residues. CDR1 and CDR2 (germline): GTSNPN, SVGIG (reference sequence). V gave up 4 bases and J gave up 0 bases, with 9 bases separating them. The CDR3 region has the DNA TGTGCCTGGAATCTGAGAGCGAACACCGGGGAGCTGTTTTTT. It yields the protein CAWNLRANTGELFF.

The chain combines TRBV6-5 with TRBJ1-1; D gene unclear. Trimming removed 0 bases from V and 3 bases from J, with 8 bases in between. Germline-derived CDR1 and CDR2 are MNHEY and SVGAGI. The CDR3 contains 14 residues. CDR3: CASSYSRVDTEAFF. The CDR3 bases are TGTGCCAGCAGTTACTCGCGTGTGGACACTGAAGCTTTCTTT.

This chain connects TRBV11-2 to TRBJ2-7, with 7 positions matching TRBD1. The trim removed 2 bases at V and 2 bases at J, leaving 3 bases unmatched. The CDR3 has 14 amino acids. Germline CDR1 is SGHAT and CDR2 is FQNNGV. For the CDR3, the DNA is TGTGCCAGCAGCTTAACCCAGGGGGCCTACGAGCAGTACTTC. Protein sequence: CASSLTQGAYEQYF.

The chain recombines TRBV5-4 with TRBJ1-3, with D possibly TRBD1 on 5 matching bases. Germline CDR1 SGHNT, CDR2 YYREEE (reference sequence). This CDR3 comprises 15 residues. The V and J ends lost 4 bases and 0 bases respectively, with 11 bases between them. CDR3 nucleotides: TGTGCCAGCAGCCAGCGGGGCCCCTCTGGAAACACCATATATTTT. Translated, it gives CASSQRGPSGNTIYF.

The chain couples TRBV4-2 to TRBJ1-1, with TRBD1 identical over 7 bases. The CDR3 runs 16 residues. The germline V gene encodes CDR1 LGHNA and CDR2 YNFKEQ. Unmatched junction bases numbered 5, after V lost 1 base and J lost 0 bases. CDR3 region: CASSQGQGVVNTEAFF. CDR3 bases: TGTGCCAGCAGCCAAGGGCAGGGGGTTGTGAACACTGAAGCTTTCTTT.

The chain is built from TRBV15 and TRBJ2-6; 9 bases are a match to TRBD1. V gave up 0 bases and J gave up 4 bases; unmatched junction bases: 7. Germline assignment: CDR1 LNHNV and CDR2 YYDKDF (reference sequence). The CDR3 consists of 18 residues. For the CDR3, the DNA is TGTGCCACCAGCAGAGATAAGACAGGGGGGCCCGGGGCCAACGTCCTGACTTTC. Translating gives CATSRDKTGGPGANVLTF.

The J gene is TRBJ1-5, the V gene TRBV7-2; 9 nucleotides match TRBD1. Trimming cost V 5 bases and J 6 bases; bases outside gene matches: 8. The germline CDR1 and CDR2 sequences are SGHTA and FQGNSA. The CDR3 has 15 amino acids. CDR3 sequence: CASSPSRGQGQPQHF. CDR3 DNA: TGTGCCAGCAGCCCTAGCAGGGGACAGGGTCAGCCCCAGCATTTT.

The chain couples TRBV28 to TRBJ2-3, with TRBD2 matching 8 bases. CDR3 size: 15 residues. Losses at the gene ends were 4 bases for V and 4 bases for J; bases not matched to a gene: 7. CDR1 and CDR2 (germline): MDHEN, SYDVKM. CDR3 in amino acids: CASSSPDGGADTQYF. CDR3 in DNA: TGTGCCAGCAGTTCCCCCGACGGGGGGGCAGATACGCAGTATTTT.

V is TRBV6-5 and J is TRBJ1-6; 8 positions agree with TRBD1. This CDR3 contains 15 residues. Germline CDR1 and CDR2: MNHEY and SVGAGI. The V gene end was trimmed by 2 bases and the J gene end by 10 bases; junction bases not matched to a gene: 7. The CDR3 loop reads CASSYGAGGDSPLHF. For the CDR3, the DNA is TGTGCCAGCAGTTACGGAGCAGGGGGCGACTCACCCCTCCACTTT.

The chain combines TRBV4-3 with TRBJ1-1, with a weak D call TRBD1 (6 bases). The CDR3 is made up of 16 amino acids. V lost 1 base and J 5 bases, leaving 17 bases between the germline ends. Germline CDR1 and CDR2: LGHNA and YSLEER. CDR3 sequence: CASSQAYRDMVTEAFF. The CDR3, as DNA: TGCGCCAGCAGCCAAGCATACCGGGACATGGTGACTGAAGCTTTCTTT.

The sample holds a few counts of this clone. The chain employs TRBV5-1 and TRBJ2-5; TRBD2 is a possible D gene (5 bases). V was clipped by 2 bases and J by 1 base, with 9 bases between them. Germline CDR1 reads SGHRS; CDR2 reads YFSETQ. The CDR3 runs 14 residues. The CDR3 DNA sequence: TGCGCCAGCAGCTTCAAGCGGACCCAAGAGACCCAGTACTTC. This translates into CASSFKRTQETQYF.

The chain couples TRBV5-4 to TRBJ1-6, with D hard to call. In germline, CDR1 is SGHNT, CDR2 YYREEE (reference sequence). This CDR3 spans 13 amino acids. V was trimmed by 3 bases and J by 11 bases, leaving 12 bases between them. The DNA for the CDR3 is TGTGCCAGCAGCTCTGGTGTATCAGCACCCCTCCACTTT. Amino acids: CASSSGVSAPLHF.

The CDR3 spells CASTEFPKAEQYF. DNA for the CDR3: TGTGCCAGCACCGAATTCCCAAAAGCCGAGCAGTACTTC. The V and J genes are TRBV28 and TRBJ2-7; D gene ambiguous. Germline values: CDR1 MDHEN, CDR2 SYDVKM. This CDR3 is 13 amino acids long. Between the trimmed V and J ends, which lost 7 bases and 6 bases, there was a span of 16 bases.

This clone was counted a few times. The chain combines TRBV4-3 with TRBJ1-1; no clear D. V dropped 0 bases and J dropped 9 bases, with 23 bases sitting between them. The germline gives CDR1 LGHNA, CDR2 YSLEER. This CDR3 contains 17 residues. CDR3 residues: CASSQDLLTKVRGKAFF. CDR3 nucleotides: TGCGCCAGCAGCCAAGATTTACTTACTAAGGTTCGAGGGAAAGCTTTCTTT.

This chain connects TRBV18 to TRBJ2-7; D possibly corresponds to TRBD2 (6 bases). This CDR3 is built from 16 residues. Germline-derived CDR1 and CDR2 are KGHSH and LQKENI. V was clipped by 0 bases and J by 1 base, with 13 bases between them. Written as DNA, the CDR3 is TGTGCCAGCTCACCACCGGGAGGACCCGCATCCTACGAGCAGTACTTC. It translates to CASSPPGGPASYEQYF.

V gene TRBV13 combines with J gene TRBJ2-7; no firm D call. The CDR3 has 12 amino acids. Germline CDR1 is PRHDT and CDR2 is FYEKMQ (reference sequence). V was cut by 1 base and J by 4 bases, with 5 bases left in between. The CDR3 DNA follows: TGTGCCAGCAGCTTAGTCCCGTACGAGCAGTACTTC. This translates into CASSLVPYEQYF.

This rearrangement joins TRBV2 to TRBJ2-7; 14 positions match TRBD2. The V gene's germline CDR1 is SNHLY and CDR2 FYNNEI. This CDR3 spans 17 amino acids. Trimming cost V 10 bases and J 2 bases; bases outside gene matches: 13. CDR3 sequence (DNA): TGTGCCAACAGGGGACTAGCGGGAGAGGGGGGCACCTACGAGCAGTACTTC. Its translation is CANRGLAGEGGTYEQYF.

The chain recombines TRBV7-9 with TRBJ1-5; TRBD1 agrees at 10 bases. The CDR3 contains 15 residues. Germline-derived CDR1 and CDR2 are SEHNR and FQNEAQ (reference sequence). With V trimmed by 2 bases and J by 4 bases, 2 bases remained unmatched. DNA of the CDR3: TGTGCCAGCAGCTTATCGGGACAGGGGAATCAGCCCCAGCATTTT. Encoded protein: CASSLSGQGNQPQHF.

The J gene is TRBJ2-7, the V gene TRBV4-2, with 11 bases matching TRBD2. Germline CDR1 is LGHNA and CDR2 is YNFKEQ. The CDR3 has 15 residues. Trimming removed 4 bases from V and 3 bases from J; junction bases left unmatched: 5. Written as DNA, the CDR3 is TGTGCCAGCAGCCGATCCGGGACTAGCGGCTACGAGCAGTACTTC. The encoded protein is CASSRSGTSGYEQYF.

This clone has just a few counts. V and J are TRBV11-3 and TRBJ2-3; D perhaps matches TRBD2 (6 bases). Germline V gene sequence: CDR1 SGHNT, CDR2 YENEEA. V was cut by 2 bases and J by 5 bases, with 8 bases left in between. This CDR3 has 13 residues. CDR3 region: CASSLMGGDTQYF. In DNA form, the CDR3 reads TGTGCCAGCAGCTTAATGGGGGGAGATACGCAGTATTTT.

This clone was counted between two and nine times. V is TRBV6-1 and J is TRBJ2-7; D remains unclear. Between the trimmed V and J ends, which lost 4 bases and 6 bases, there was a span of 16 bases. In germline, CDR1 is MNHNS, CDR2 SASEGT. This CDR3 has 14 amino acids. The CDR3 here is CASSADSRSGEQYF. The CDR3 coding sequence is TGTGCCAGCAGTGCAGACTCTAGGTCTGGCGAGCAGTACTTC.

This chain links TRBV19 with TRBJ2-5, with TRBD1 matching 7 bases. In germline, CDR1 is LNHDA, CDR2 SQIVND (reference sequence). J was trimmed by 4 bases and V by 5 bases; bases with no gene match: 4. The CDR3 is 13 residues long. The CDR3, as DNA: TGTGCCAGTAGTCCCGGGACAGCAGAGACCCAGTACTTC. This encodes CASSPGTAETQYF.

J is TRBJ2-5 and V is TRBV29-1; 8 bases agree with TRBD1. V was clipped by 6 bases and J by 1 base; unmatched bases: 4. Germline lookup yields CDR1 SQVTM and CDR2 ANQGSEA. The CDR3 contains 13 residues. The CDR3 here is CSVRRGPQETQYF. CDR3 in DNA: TGCAGCGTCCGCAGGGGGCCCCAAGAGACCCAGTACTTC.

The V call is TRBV30, the J call TRBJ1-5; D unresolved. Between the trimmed V and J ends, which lost 0 bases and 3 bases, there was a span of 6 bases. The germline V gene encodes CDR1 GTSNPN and CDR2 SVGIG (reference sequence). This CDR3 is built from 13 residues. CDR3 in amino acids: CAWSVRVNQPQHF. The CDR3 DNA follows: TGTGCCTGGAGTGTAAGAGTCAATCAGCCCCAGCATTTT.